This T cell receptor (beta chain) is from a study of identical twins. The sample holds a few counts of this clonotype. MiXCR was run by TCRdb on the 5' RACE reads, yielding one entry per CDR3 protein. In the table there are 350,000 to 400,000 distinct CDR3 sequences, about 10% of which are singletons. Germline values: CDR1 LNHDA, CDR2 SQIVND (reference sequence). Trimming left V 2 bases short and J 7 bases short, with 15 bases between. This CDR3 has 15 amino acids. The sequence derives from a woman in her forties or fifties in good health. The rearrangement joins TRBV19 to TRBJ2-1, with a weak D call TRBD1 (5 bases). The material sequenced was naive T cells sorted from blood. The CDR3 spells CASSILQVPWNEQFF. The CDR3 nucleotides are TGTGCCAGTAGTATATTACAGGTCCCGTGGAATGAGCAGTTCTTC.